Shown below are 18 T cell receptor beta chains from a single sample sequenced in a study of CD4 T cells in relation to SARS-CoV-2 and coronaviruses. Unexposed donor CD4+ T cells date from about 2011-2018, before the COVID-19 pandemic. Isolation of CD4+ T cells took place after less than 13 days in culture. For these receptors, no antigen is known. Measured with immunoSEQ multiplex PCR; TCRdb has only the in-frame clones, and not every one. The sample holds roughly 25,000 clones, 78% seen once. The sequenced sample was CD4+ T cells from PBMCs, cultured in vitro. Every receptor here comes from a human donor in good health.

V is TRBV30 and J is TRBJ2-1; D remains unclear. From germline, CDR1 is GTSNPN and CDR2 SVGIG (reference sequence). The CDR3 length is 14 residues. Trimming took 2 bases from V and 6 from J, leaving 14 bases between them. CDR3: CAWSQQDSGNEQFF. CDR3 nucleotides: TGTGCCTGGAGTCAACAAGATTCAGGCAATGAGCAGTTCTTC.

CDR3 region: CASSKDLRHITVLFANTGELFF. For the CDR3, the DNA is TGTGCCAGCAGTAAGGACTTGCGGCATATAACCGTACTATTCGCGAACACCGGGGAGCTGTTTTTT. The chain is built from TRBV28 and TRBJ2-2, with D perhaps TRBD2 (5 bases). The CDR3 covers 22 residues. Per the germline V gene, CDR1 is MDHEN and CDR2 is SYDVKM. V was shortened by 5 bases and J by 0 bases, with 31 bases between the two germline ends.

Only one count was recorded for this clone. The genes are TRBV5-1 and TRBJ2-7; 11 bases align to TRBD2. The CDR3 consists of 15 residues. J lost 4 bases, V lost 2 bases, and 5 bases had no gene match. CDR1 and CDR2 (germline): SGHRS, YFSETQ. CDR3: CASSFLAGGGYEQYF. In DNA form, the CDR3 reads TGCGCCAGCAGCTTCCTAGCGGGAGGAGGATACGAGCAGTACTTC.

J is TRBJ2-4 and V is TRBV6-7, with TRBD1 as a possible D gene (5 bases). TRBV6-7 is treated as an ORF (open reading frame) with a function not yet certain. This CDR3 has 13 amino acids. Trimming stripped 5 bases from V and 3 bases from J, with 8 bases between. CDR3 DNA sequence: TGTGCCAGCAGTGGGGCGATCAAAAACATTCAGTACTTC. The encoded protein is CASSGAIKNIQYF.

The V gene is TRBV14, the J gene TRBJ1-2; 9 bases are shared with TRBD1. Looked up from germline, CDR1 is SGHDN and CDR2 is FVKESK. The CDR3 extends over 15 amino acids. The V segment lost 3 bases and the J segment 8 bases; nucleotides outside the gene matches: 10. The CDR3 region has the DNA TGTGCCAGCAGCCAGACGTGGACAGGGGAAGAAGGCTACACCTTC. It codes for CASSQTWTGEEGYTF.

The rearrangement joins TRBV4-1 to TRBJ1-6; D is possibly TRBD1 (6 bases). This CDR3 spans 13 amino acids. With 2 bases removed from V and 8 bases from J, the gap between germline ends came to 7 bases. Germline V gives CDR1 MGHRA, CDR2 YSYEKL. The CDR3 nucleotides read TGCGCCAGCAGCCAATACAGGGATTCACCCCTCCACTTT. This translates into CASSQYRDSPLHF.

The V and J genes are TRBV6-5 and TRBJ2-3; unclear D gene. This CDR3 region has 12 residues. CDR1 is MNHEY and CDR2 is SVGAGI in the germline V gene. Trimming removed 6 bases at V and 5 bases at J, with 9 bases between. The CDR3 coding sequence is TGTGCCAGCAGGCAAGACGGAGATACGCAGTATTTT. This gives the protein CASRQDGDTQYF.

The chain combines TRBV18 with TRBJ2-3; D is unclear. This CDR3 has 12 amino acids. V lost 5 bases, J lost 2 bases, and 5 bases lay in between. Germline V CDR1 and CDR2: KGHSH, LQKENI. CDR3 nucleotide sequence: TGTGCCAGCTCAACCTACACAGATACGCAGTATTTT. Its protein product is CASSTYTDTQYF.

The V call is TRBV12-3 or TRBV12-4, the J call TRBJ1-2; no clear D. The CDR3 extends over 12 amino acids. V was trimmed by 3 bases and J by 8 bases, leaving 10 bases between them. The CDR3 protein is CASSFVGRGYTF. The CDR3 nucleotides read TGTGCCAGCAGTTTCGTAGGGCGCGGCTACACCTTC.

The chain's CDR3 is CASSLSRSGRARDLYGYTF. The CDR3 DNA is TGTGCCAGCAGTCTGAGCCGATCTGGCAGGGCAAGGGACCTCTATGGCTACACCTTC. The rearrangement uses TRBV27 and TRBJ1-2, with D maybe TRBD1 (5 bases). Germline CDR1 and CDR2: MNHEY and SMNVEV (reference sequence). The V end lost 5 bases, the J end lost 4 bases, and 29 bases lay between the germline ends. This CDR3 has 19 amino acids.

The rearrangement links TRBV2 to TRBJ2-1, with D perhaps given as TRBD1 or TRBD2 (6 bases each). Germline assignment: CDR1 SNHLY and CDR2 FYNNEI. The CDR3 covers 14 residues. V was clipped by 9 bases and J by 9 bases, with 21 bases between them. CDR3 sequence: CASGSVKGGGEQFF. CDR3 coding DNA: TGTGCCAGTGGGTCAGTAAAGGGGGGTGGTGAGCAGTTCTTC.

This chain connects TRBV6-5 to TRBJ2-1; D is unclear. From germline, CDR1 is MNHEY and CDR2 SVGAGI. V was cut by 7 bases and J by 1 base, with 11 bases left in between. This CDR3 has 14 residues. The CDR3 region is CASTTGLSYNEQFF. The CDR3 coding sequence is TGTGCCAGCACAACGGGTCTATCCTACAATGAGCAGTTCTTC.

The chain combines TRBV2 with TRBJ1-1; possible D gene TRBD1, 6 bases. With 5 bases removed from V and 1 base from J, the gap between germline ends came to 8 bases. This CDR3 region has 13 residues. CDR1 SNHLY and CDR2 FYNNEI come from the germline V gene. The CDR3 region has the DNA TGTGCCAGCAGTACGGGACAGAACACTGAAGCTTTCTTT. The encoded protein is CASSTGQNTEAFF. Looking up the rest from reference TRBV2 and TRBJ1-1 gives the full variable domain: EPEVTQTPSHQVTQMGQEVILRCVPISNHLYFYWYRQILGQKVEFLVSFYNNEISEKSEIFDDQFSVERPDGSNFTLKIRSTKLEDSAMYFCASSTGQNTEAFFGQGTRLTVV.

The chain's CDR3 is CAISESSSGSPYEQYF. The CDR3 DNA follows: TGTGCCATCAGTGAGTCGAGTAGCGGGAGCCCCTACGAGCAGTACTTC. The V and J genes are TRBV10-3 and TRBJ2-7, with 9 bases matching TRBD2. The junction had 5 bases not matched to a gene; V was cut back by 0 bases and J by 2 bases. Germline-derived CDR1 and CDR2 are ENHRY and SYGVKD. This CDR3 has 16 residues.

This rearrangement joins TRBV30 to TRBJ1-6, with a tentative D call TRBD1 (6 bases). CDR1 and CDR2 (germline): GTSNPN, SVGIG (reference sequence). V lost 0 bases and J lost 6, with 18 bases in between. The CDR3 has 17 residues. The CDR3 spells CAWSVQSRRGLNSPLHF. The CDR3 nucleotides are TGTGCCTGGAGTGTACAGTCCCGTCGGGGGCTTAATTCACCCCTCCACTTT.

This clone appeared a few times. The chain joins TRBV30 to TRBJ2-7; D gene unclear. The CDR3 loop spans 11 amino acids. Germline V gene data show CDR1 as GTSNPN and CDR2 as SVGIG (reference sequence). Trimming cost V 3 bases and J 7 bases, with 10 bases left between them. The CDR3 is CAWRGYLEQYF. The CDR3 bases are TGTGCCTGGAGGGGGTACTTGGAGCAGTACTTC.

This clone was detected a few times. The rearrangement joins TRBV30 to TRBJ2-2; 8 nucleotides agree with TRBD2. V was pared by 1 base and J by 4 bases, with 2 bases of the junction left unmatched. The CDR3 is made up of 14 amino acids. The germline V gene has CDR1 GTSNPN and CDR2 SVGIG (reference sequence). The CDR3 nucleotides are TGTGCCTGGAGTGGACTAGCGAGCACCGGGGAGCTGTTTTTT. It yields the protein CAWSGLASTGELFF.

CDR3 in amino acids: CASSPGTDGGYTF. The CDR3 nucleotides are TGTGCCAGCAGTCCCGGGACAGACGGGGGCTACACCTTC. The chain employs TRBV3-1 (or the pseudogene TRBV3-2) and TRBJ1-2; TRBD1 matches 7 bases. V dropped 6 bases and J dropped 8; count of bases not matched to a gene: 9. The germline V gene has CDR1 LGHDT and CDR2 YNNKEL (reference sequence). This CDR3 is built from 13 residues.